One sample yielded the 3 T cell receptor beta chains listed below, sequenced in a study of T cell responses to AZD1222 COVID-19 vaccine. The assay was immunoSEQ multiplex PCR, and TCRdb's table has in-frame clones only and misses some. The sample records over 65,000 clones, 70% to 80% being singletons. Here the sequenced sample was peripheral blood, taken on day 0 of AZD1222 vaccination. These receptors all come from an adult in good health.

V usage is TRBV11-2 and J usage is TRBJ1-2; D is perhaps TRBD1 (6 bases). V was pared by 6 bases and J by 1 base, with 15 bases between. The CDR3 consists of 15 residues. The germline CDR1 and CDR2 sequences are SGHAT and FQNNGV. The CDR3 DNA reads TGTGCCAGCAGGTCCCTCGCCAGGGGTAACTATGGCTACACCTTC. It yields the protein CASRSLARGNYGYTF.

The rearrangement uses TRBV4-2 and TRBJ2-4; TRBD2 is a possible D gene (6 bases). Germline V lookup: CDR1 LGHNA, CDR2 YNFKEQ. V was pared by 0 bases and J by 5 bases, with 8 bases between. The CDR3 contains 14 residues. The CDR3 loop reads CASSQDSSENIQYF. CDR3 in DNA: TGTGCCAGCAGCCAAGATTCTAGCGAAAACATTCAGTACTTC.

This chain links TRBV6-2 or TRBV6-3 with TRBJ2-2; no clear D gene. The germline V and J ends were trimmed by 6 bases and 3 bases, with 8 bases remaining between them. CDR1 is MNHEY, CDR2 SVGEGT, per germline. This CDR3 region has 13 residues. This chain's CDR3 is CASSVFHTGELFF. The CDR3 DNA follows: TGTGCCAGCAGCGTATTTCACACCGGGGAGCTGTTTTTT.